What follows is one TCR beta chain and its context. Its target is unknown. The sample belongs to a study of OX40 agonist ivuxolimab in advanced cancers. About the research overall: Those enrolled were approximately 83% male, with a mean age of about 66 years and ages from roughly 23 to 79.

Germline values: CDR1 SGDLS, CDR2 YYNGEE. The CDR3 runs to 11 residues. V was shortened by 3 bases and J by 10 bases, with 8 bases between the two germline ends. Exclusion applied to patients with autoimmune disease history or systemic immunosuppression. Study outcomes and limitations: Expanded clones were, on average, more numerous in CD8+ T cells than in CD4+.

Data came from immunoSEQ multiplex PCR; TCRdb stores just in-frame clones and leaves some out. The sample records tens of thousands of clones, 84% being singletons. This chain joins TRBV9 and TRBJ2-1, with a possible D match to TRBD2 (5 bases). The sample here was CD4+ or CD8+ T cells sorted from blood, taken in a trial of the OX40 agonist ivuxolimab. This sequence originates from an adult with an advanced solid tumor such as melanoma, head and neck, liver or kidney cancer. CDR3 region: CASSEGLEQFF. CDR3 DNA: TGTGCCAGCAGCGAAGGACTGGAGCAGTTCTTC.